The T cell receptor (beta chain) described here comes from a study of control samples from healthy donors and cancer patients. Produced via immunoSEQ multiplex PCR; TCRdb's table is partial and in-frame only. This table holds roughly 170,000 clones, about 91% found once. Trimming stripped 2 bases from V and 4 bases from J, with 15 bases between. Per the germline V gene, CDR1 is MGHRA and CDR2 is YSYEKL. CDR3 length: 17 residues. The material sequenced was blood. The chain carries TRBV4-1 and TRBJ1-6, with a weak D call TRBD1 (6 bases). The TCR sequence derives from a woman aged 25 to 39 in good health. The CDR3 spells CASSQTGGGSYNSPLHF. The CDR3 nucleotides read TGCGCCAGCAGCCAAACCGGCGGGGGCTCTTATAATTCACCCCTCCACTTT.